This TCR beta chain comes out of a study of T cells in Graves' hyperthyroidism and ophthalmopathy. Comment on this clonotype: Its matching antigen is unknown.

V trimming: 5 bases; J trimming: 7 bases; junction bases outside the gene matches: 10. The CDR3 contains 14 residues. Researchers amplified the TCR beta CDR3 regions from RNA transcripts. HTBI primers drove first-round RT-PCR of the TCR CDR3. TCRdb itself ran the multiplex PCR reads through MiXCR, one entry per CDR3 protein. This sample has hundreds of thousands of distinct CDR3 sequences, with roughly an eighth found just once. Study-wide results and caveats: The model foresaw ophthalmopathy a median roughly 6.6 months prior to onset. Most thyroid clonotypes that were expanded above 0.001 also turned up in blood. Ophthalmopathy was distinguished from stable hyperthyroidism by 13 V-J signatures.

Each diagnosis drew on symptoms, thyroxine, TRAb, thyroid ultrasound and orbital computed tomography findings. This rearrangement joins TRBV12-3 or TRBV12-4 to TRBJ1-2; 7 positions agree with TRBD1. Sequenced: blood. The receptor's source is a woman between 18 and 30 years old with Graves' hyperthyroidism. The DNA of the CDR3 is TGTGCCAGCAGTCCAACGGACAGGATGGCTGGCTACACCTTC. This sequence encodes CASSPTDRMAGYTF.